The clone carrying this T cell receptor beta chain was detected ten times or more. Its antigen remains unknown. Aged 18 to 65, the patients had hyperthyroidism that was newly diagnosed and had lasted under 2 months. This sample was taken from a study of T cells in Graves' hyperthyroidism and ophthalmopathy. Overall study results and limits: Appearing also in blood were most of the thyroid clonotypes expanded above 0.001. Ophthalmopathy prediction by the model preceded onset by a median approximately six months.

The germline V gene has CDR1 GTSNPN and CDR2 SVGIG (reference sequence). The CDR3 loop spans 13 amino acids. V was cut by 1 base and J by 3 bases, with 7 bases left in between. It was RNA transcripts that yielded the amplified TCR beta CDR3 regions. The TCR CDR3 was amplified in a first-round RT-PCR using the HTBI primer set. Each CDR3 protein is one row after TCRdb ran MiXCR on the multiplex PCR reads. The sample yields more than 450,000 distinct CDR3 sequences, approximately 14% seen once. Sequencing input: blood. This chain uses TRBV30 with TRBJ1-5; TRBD1 might be the D (5 bases). This receptor was obtained from a woman aged 40 to 49 with Graves' hyperthyroidism. The CDR3 nucleotides are TGTGCCTGGAGTGGGGGGATCAATCAGCCCCAGCATTTT. Its protein product is CAWSGGINQPQHF.